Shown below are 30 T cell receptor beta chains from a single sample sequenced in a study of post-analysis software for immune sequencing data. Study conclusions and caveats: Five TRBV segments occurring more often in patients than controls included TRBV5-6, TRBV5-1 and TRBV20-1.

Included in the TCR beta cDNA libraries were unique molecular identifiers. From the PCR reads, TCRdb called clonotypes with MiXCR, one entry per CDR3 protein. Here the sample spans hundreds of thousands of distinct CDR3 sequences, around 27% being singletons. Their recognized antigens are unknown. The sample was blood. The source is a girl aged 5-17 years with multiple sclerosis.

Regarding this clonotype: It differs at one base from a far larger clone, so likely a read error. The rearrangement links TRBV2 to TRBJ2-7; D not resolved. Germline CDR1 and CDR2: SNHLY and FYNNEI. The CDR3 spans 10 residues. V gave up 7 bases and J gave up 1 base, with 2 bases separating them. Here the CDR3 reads CASISYEQYF. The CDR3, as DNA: TGTGCCAGCATTTCCTACGAGCAGTACTTC.

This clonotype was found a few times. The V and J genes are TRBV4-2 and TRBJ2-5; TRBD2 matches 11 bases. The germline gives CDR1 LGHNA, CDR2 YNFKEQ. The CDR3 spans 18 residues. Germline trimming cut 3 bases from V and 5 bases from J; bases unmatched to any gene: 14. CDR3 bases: TGTGCCAGCAGCCAGGCCACTAGCGGGGGCCGTCTTTTCGAGACCCAGTACTTC. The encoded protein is CASSQATSGGRLFETQYF.

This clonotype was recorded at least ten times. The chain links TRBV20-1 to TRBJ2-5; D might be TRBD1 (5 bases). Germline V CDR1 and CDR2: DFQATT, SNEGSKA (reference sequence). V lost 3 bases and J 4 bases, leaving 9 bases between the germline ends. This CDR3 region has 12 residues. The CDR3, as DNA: TGCAGTGCTAGCCTGCAGGGAGAGACCCAGTACTTC. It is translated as CSASLQGETQYF.

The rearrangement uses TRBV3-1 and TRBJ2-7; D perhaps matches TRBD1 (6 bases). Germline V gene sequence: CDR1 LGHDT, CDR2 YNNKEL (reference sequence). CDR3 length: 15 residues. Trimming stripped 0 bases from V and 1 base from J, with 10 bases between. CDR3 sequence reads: CASSQDPRGSYEQYF. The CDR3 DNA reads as TGTGCCAGCAGCCAAGATCCCAGGGGTTCCTACGAGCAGTACTTC.

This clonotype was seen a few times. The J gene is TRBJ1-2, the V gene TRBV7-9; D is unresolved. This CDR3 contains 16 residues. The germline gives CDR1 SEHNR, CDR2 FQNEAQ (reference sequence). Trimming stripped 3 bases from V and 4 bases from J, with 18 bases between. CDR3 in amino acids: CASSLRPSVPPYGYTF. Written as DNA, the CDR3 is TGTGCCAGCAGCTTGCGCCCGTCCGTACCACCCTATGGCTACACCTTC.

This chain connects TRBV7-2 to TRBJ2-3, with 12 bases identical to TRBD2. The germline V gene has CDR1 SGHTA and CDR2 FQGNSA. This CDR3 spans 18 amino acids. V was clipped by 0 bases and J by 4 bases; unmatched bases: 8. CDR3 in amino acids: CASSLAILAGGGSDTQYF. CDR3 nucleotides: TGTGCCAGCAGCTTAGCGATCCTAGCGGGAGGGGGGTCAGATACGCAGTATTTT.

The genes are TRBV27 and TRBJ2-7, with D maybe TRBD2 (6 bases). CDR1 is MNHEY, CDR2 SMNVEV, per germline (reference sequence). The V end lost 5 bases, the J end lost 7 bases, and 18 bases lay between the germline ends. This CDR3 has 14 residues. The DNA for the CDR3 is TGTGCCAGCAGTCCACCGGGAGCCCTTCGGGAGCAGTACTTC. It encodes CASSPPGALREQYF.

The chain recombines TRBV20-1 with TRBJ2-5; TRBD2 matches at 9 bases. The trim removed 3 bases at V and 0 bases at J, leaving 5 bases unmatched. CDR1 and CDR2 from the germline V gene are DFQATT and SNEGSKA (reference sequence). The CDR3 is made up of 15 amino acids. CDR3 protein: CSASTSGLYQETQYF. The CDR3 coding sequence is TGCAGTGCTAGTACTAGCGGGCTGTACCAAGAGACCCAGTACTTC.

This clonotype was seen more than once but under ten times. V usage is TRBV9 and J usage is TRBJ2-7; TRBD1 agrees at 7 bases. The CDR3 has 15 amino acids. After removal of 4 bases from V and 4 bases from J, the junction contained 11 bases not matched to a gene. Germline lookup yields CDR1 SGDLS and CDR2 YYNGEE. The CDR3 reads CASSPRMTGLYEQYF. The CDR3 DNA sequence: TGTGCCAGCAGCCCAAGAATGACAGGGCTGTACGAGCAGTACTTC. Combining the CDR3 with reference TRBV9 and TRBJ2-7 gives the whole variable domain DSGVTQTPKHLITATGQRVTLRCSPRSGDLSVYWYQQSLDQGLQFLIQYYNGEERAKGNILERFSAQQFPDLHSELNLSSLELGDSALYFCASSPRMTGLYEQYFGPGTRLTVT.

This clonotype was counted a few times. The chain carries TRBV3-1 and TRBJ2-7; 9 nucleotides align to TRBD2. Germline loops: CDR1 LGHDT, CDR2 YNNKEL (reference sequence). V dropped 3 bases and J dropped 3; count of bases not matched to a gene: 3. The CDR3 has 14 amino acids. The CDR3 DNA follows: TGTGCCAGCAGCCAGGGGACTAGCTTCTACGAGCAGTACTTC. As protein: CASSQGTSFYEQYF.

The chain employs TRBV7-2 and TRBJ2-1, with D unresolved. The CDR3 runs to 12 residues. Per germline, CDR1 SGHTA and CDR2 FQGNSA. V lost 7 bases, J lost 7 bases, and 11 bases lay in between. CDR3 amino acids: CASTISRNEQFF. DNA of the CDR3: TGTGCCAGCACAATTTCCCGAAATGAGCAGTTCTTC.

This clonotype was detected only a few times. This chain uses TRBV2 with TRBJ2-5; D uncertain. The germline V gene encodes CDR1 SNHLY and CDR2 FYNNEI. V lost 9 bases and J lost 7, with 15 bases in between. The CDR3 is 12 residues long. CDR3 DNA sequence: TGTGCCAGAGGGATAGCAAAAGGGACCCAGTACTTC. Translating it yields CARGIAKGTQYF.

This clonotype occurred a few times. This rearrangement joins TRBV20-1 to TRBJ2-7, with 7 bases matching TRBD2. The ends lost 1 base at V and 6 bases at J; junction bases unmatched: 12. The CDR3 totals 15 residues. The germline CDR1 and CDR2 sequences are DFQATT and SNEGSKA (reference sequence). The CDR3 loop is CSARAVGGRAGEQYF. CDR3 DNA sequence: TGCAGTGCTAGAGCAGTTGGGGGGAGGGCGGGCGAGCAGTACTTC.

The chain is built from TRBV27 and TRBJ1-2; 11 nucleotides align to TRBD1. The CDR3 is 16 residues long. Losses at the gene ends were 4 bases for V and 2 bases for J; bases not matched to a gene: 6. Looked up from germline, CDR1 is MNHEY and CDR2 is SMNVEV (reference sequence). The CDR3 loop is CASSSRTGGVNYGYTF. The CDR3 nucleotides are TGTGCCAGCAGTTCCCGGACAGGGGGCGTCAACTATGGCTACACCTTC.

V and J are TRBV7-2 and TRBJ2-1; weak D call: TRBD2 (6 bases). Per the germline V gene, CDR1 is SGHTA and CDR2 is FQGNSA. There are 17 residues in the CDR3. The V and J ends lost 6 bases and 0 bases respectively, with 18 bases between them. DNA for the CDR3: TGTGCCAGCAGGCAAGGTCGCGGGACTTACTCCTACAATGAGCAGTTCTTC. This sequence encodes CASRQGRGTYSYNEQFF.

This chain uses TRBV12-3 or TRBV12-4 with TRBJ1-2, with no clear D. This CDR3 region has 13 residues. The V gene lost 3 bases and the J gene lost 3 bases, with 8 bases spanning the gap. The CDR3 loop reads CASSFEKYYGYTF. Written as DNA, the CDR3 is TGTGCCAGCAGTTTCGAGAAATACTATGGCTACACCTTC.

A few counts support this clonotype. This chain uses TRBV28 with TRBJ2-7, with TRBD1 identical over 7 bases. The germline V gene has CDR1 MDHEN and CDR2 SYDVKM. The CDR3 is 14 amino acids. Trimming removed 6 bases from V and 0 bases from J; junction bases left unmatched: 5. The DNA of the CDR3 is TGTGCCAGCAGCCCCTGGGACAGCTCCTACGAGCAGTACTTC. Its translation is CASSPWDSSYEQYF.

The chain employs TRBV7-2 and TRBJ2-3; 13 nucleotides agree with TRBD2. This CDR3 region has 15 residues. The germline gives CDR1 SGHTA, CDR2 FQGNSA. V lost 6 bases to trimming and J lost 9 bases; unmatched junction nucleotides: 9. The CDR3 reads CASRGTSGTRATQYF. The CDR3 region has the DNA TGTGCCAGCAGAGGGACTAGCGGGACCCGCGCCACGCAGTATTTT.

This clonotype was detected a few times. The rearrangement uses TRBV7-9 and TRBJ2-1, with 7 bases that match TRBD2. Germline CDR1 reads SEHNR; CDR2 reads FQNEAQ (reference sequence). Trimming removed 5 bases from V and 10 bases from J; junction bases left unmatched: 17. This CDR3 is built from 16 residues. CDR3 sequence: CASSPVVLGDGREQFF. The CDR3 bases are TGTGCCAGCAGCCCAGTCGTTCTGGGCGACGGGAGGGAGCAGTTCTTC.

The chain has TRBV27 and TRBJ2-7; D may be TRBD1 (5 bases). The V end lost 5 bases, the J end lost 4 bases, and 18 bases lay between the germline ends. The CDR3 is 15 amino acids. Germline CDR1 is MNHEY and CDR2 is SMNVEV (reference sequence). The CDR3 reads CASSPLARGPYEQYF. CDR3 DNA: TGTGCCAGCAGTCCACTCGCAAGGGGCCCTTACGAGCAGTACTTC.

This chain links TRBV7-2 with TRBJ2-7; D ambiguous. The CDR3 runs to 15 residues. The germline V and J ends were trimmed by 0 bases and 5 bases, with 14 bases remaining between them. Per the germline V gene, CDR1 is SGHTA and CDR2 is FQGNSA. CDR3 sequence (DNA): TGTGCCAGCAGCTTAGCAGAACCGATTCTAGACGAGCAGTACTTC. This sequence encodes CASSLAEPILDEQYF.

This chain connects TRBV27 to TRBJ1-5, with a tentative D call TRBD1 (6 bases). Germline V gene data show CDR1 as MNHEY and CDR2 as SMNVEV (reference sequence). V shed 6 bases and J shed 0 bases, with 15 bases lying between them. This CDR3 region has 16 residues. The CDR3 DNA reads TGTGCCAGCAGCTCCCGGGGGCGATATAGCAATCAGCCCCAGCATTTT. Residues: CASSSRGRYSNQPQHF.

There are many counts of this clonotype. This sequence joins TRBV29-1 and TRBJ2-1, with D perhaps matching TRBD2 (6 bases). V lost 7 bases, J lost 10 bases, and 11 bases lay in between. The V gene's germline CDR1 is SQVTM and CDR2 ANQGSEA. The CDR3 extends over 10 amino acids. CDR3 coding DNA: TGCAGCGCGCGGGGCCCCGAGCAGTTCTTC. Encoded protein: CSARGPEQFF.

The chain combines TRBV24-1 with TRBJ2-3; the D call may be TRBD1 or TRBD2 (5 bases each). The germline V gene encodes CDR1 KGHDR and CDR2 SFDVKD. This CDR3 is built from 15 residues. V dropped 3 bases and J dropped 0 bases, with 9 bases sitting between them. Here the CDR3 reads CATSDPGRSTDTQYF. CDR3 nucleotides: TGTGCCACCAGTGATCCGGGACGGAGCACAGATACGCAGTATTTT.

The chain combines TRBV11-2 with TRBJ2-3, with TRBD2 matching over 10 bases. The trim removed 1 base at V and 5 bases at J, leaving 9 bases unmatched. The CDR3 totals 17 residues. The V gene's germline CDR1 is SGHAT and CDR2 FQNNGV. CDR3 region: CASSLVGAGGLVDTQYF. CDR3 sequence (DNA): TGTGCCAGCAGCTTAGTAGGAGCGGGAGGGCTTGTAGATACGCAGTATTTT.

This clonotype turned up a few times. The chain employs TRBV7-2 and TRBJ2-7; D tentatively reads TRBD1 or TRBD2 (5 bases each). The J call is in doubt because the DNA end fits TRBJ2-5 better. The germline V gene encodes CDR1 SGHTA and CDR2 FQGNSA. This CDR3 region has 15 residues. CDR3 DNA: TGTGCCAGCAGCCCCCCTGGGACGTTAATGGAGACCCAGTACTTC. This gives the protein CASSPPGTLMETQYF.

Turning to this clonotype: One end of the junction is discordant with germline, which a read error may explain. As DNA, the CDR3 is TGCAGCGCTGAAGAGACAGGGGGGAACACTGAAGCTTTCTTT. Amino acid sequence: CSAEETGGNTEAFF. This chain connects TRBV29-1 to TRBJ1-1; the match to TRBD1 covers 9 bases. From germline, CDR1 is SQVTM and CDR2 ANQGSEA. The CDR3 has 14 amino acids. The full variable domain, in which reference TRBV29-1 and TRBJ1-1 provide the parts outside the CDR3, is SAVISQKPSRDICQRGTSLTIQCQVDSQVTMMFWYRQQPGQSLTLIATANQGSEATYESGFVIDKFPISRPNLTFSTLTVSNMSPEDSSIYLCSAEETGGNTEAFFGQGTRLTVV.

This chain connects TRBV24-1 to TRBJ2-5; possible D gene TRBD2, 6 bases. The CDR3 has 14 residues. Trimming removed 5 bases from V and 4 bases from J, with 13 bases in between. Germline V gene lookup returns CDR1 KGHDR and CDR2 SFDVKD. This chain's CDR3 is CATSAQGGGETQYF. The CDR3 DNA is TGTGCCACCAGTGCGCAGGGAGGAGGAGAGACCCAGTACTTC.

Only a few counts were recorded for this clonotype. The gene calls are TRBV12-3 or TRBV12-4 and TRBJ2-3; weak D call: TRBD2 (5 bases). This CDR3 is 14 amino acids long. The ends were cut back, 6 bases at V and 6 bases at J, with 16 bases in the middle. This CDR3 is CASSLGSHGDTQYF. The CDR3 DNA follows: TGTGCCAGCAGCCTTGGGAGTCACGGGGATACGCAGTATTTT.

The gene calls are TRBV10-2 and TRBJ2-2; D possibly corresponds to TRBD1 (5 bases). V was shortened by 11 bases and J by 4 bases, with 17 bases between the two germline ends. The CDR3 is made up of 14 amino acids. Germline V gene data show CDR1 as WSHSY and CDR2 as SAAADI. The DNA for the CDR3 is TGCGCCCGTACAAACAGGATGCGCACCGGGGAGCTGTTTTTT. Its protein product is CARTNRMRTGELFF.